This section outlines one TCR beta chain sequence together with its context. Its antigen remains unknown. The data belong to a study of regulatory T cells in long-lasting Graves disease. Overall study findings and caveats: Lower TCR diversity was seen in persistent Graves' patients than in newly diagnosed ones. Whereas 966 public clonotypes were shared by new patients, persistent patients shared more, at under 3,000.

Time point noted: persistent/refractory GD, antithyroid drugs over 5 years with positive TRAb. The TCR library was prepared using RNA isolated from PBMCs. CDR1 is KGHSH, CDR2 LQKENI, per germline. V trimming: 2 bases; J trimming: 5 bases; junction bases outside the gene matches: 5. The CDR3 is 14 amino acids. CDR3 regions were amplified by Arm-PCR using iRepertoire HTBI primers to build TCR beta libraries. Using its own MiXCR run on the multiplex PCR reads, TCRdb lists one record per CDR3 protein. This sample yields hundreds of thousands of distinct CDR3 sequences, of which around a fifth are seen a single time; about 7% belongs to the top ten.

V is TRBV18 and J is TRBJ2-7; 8 nucleotides agree with TRBD1. This clonotype was sampled from a female donor with Graves disease. The sequencing used peripheral blood mononuclear cells (PBMCs), collected when the disease was refractory, from a patient treated with antithyroid drugs. The CDR3 region is CASSPTGGNHEQYF. The CDR3 coding sequence is TGTGCCAGCTCACCAACAGGGGGGAACCACGAGCAGTACTTC. The variable domain in full, with the rest retrieved from reference TRBV18 and TRBJ2-7, is NAGVMQNPRHLVRRRGQEARLRCSPMKGHSHVYWYRQLPEEGLKFMVYLQKENIIDESGMPKERFSAEFPKEGPSILRIQQVVRGDSAAYFCASSPTGGNHEQYFGPGTRLTVT.